What follows are 17 T cell receptor beta chains derived from one specimen sequenced in a study of CXCR3-negative and CXCR3-positive naive CD8 T cells. Through 5' RACE with UMI labels, the TRB cDNA libraries were prepared. TCRdb processed the 5' RACE reads again and assigns one entry to each CDR3 protein, with no DNA. The listing contains about 84,000 distinct CDR3 sequences. Overall study findings and caveats: CXCR3-positive naive cells carried more hydrophobic TRB CDR3s than CXCR3-negative ones.

Antigens of these TCRs are unknown. The sequencing sample was made of naive CXCR3+ CD8+ T cells from blood. The subset: CD45RO-CCR7+CD27+CD95- naive CD8+ T cells expressing CXCR3 (TNR3+). The origin of the receptors is a human donor in good health. Some clones in this sample may be carry-over from other donors' samples.

This chain links TRBV23-1 with TRBJ2-3; the D gene TCRdb calls, TRBD2, cannot be checked with no DNA. TRBV23-1 is designated an ORF whose function remains uncertain. The CDR3 runs to 23 residues. The CDR3 protein is CASSQSTSKPPGLAGGHTDTQYF.

The V and J genes are TRBV29-1 and TRBJ2-3; the D call from TCRdb, TRBD2, cannot be confirmed without DNA. This CDR3 comprises 16 residues. Germline CDR1 SQVTM, CDR2 ANQGSEA. This chain's CDR3 is CSVEDTSGDYTDTQYF.

J is TRBJ1-2 and V is TRBV29-1; TCRdb's D call of TRBD1 is untestable without DNA. Germline assignment: CDR1 SQVTM and CDR2 ANQGSEA. The CDR3 has 12 amino acids. The CDR3: CSVKTGTYGYTF.

V usage is TRBV4-1 and J usage is TRBJ2-7. Germline V gene sequence: CDR1 MGHRA, CDR2 YSYEKL. This CDR3 has 15 amino acids. The CDR3 sequence is CASSQELGGSYEQYF.

The CDR3 sequence is CSVVGHSTGELFF. The chain couples TRBV29-1 to TRBJ2-2; the D gene TCRdb calls, TRBD1, cannot be checked with no DNA. The germline V gene encodes CDR1 SQVTM and CDR2 ANQGSEA. This CDR3 region has 13 residues.

This rearrangement joins TRBV6-1 to TRBJ2-7. The germline V gene has CDR1 MNHNS and CDR2 SASEGT. CDR3 length equals 14 residues. CDR3 in amino acids: CASSEVGLTYEQYF.

V is TRBV27 and J is TRBJ2-1. Germline assignment: CDR1 MNHEY and CDR2 SMNVEV (reference sequence). The CDR3 consists of 12 residues. CDR3 sequence reads: CASSLDGVEQFF.

This chain links TRBV2 with TRBJ1-4; the TCRdb call, TRBD1, lacks DNA for checking. This CDR3 has 15 residues. CDR1 is SNHLY and CDR2 is FYNNEI in the germline V gene. CDR3 residues: CASSEFRDTNEKLFF.

The chain joins TRBV7-7 to TRBJ2-2; TCRdb names TRBD2, which stays unverified in the absence of DNA. The V gene's germline CDR1 is SSHAT and CDR2 FNYEAQ (reference sequence). The CDR3 runs 16 residues. The CDR3 sequence: CASSTLAGENTGELFF.

The chain has TRBV15 and TRBJ1-1; as DNA is missing, the TRBD1 call by TCRdb cannot be tested. The CDR3 loop spans 14 amino acids. Germline V CDR1 and CDR2: LNHNV, YYDKDF (reference sequence). CDR3 residues: CATSSVQGDTEAFF.

V usage is TRBV20-1 and J usage is TRBJ2-7; there is no DNA to check the TCRdb D call of TRBD2. Germline V CDR1 and CDR2: DFQATT, SNEGSKA (reference sequence). The CDR3 has 18 amino acids. The CDR3 sequence is CSASRLAGGNRSSYEQYF.

V gene TRBV27 combines with J gene TRBJ2-7. CDR1 and CDR2 from the germline V gene are MNHEY and SMNVEV (reference sequence). The CDR3 totals 14 residues. The CDR3 here is CASSLGWSSYEQYF.

The chain employs TRBV12-3 or TRBV12-4 and TRBJ2-5; TCRdb proposes TRBD1, but this gene call is untestable without DNA. This CDR3 comprises 15 residues. The CDR3 sequence: CASSSHDRLQETQYF.

The chain recombines TRBV29-1 with TRBJ1-1; as DNA is missing, the TRBD1 call by TCRdb cannot be tested. CDR1 is SQVTM and CDR2 is ANQGSEA in the germline V gene. The CDR3 spans 16 residues. CDR3 sequence reads: CSASGQGIVGSTEAFF. Full variable domain (remainder filled in from reference TRBV29-1 and TRBJ1-1): SAVISQKPSRDICQRGTSLTIQCQVDSQVTMMFWYRQQPGQSLTLIATANQGSEATYESGFVIDKFPISRPNLTFSTLTVSNMSPEDSSIYLCSASGQGIVGSTEAFFGQGTRLTVV.

This chain connects TRBV20-1 to TRBJ1-3; TCRdb's D gene call, TRBD1, goes unchecked for lack of DNA. This CDR3 has 14 residues. Germline CDR1 DFQATT, CDR2 SNEGSKA (reference sequence). This CDR3 reads CSTYRGLSGNTIYF.

The V gene is TRBV7-8, the J gene TRBJ2-3; TCRdb proposes TRBD2, but this gene call is untestable without DNA. The CDR3 spans 16 residues. The germline V gene has CDR1 SGHVS and CDR2 FQNEAQ. This chain's CDR3 is CASSSRTRPSTDTQYF.

The J gene is TRBJ2-7, the V gene TRBV28; lacking DNA, the TRBD1 call made by TCRdb goes unchecked. The CDR3 runs 15 residues. Germline CDR1 reads MDHEN; CDR2 reads SYDVKM. CDR3 sequence: CASRTFSTGLNEQYF.